A single sample gave rise to the 23 T cell receptor beta chains below, sequenced in a study of vaccination and CD4 T cells after COVID-19. Their antigens remain unidentified. The assay that was used to sequence DNA from cultured CD4+ T cells was the Oncomine TCR Beta short-read assay. TCRdb independently ran MiXCR on the PCR reads; one entry per CDR3 protein. This table holds about 14,000 distinct CDR3 sequences, around 50% found once. As to treatment: roughly 11-day PBMC culture with coronavirus spike peptide pools or control peptides (ViraFEST assay). Here the sequenced sample was cultured CD4+ T cells from blood, taken after SARS-CoV-2 vaccination. The receptors here all came from a human donor with COVID-19.

The V call is TRBV27, the J call TRBJ2-5; D gene unclear. The CDR3 runs 13 residues. Germline V CDR1 and CDR2: MNHEY, SMNVEV (reference sequence). V shed 6 bases and J shed 5 bases, with 13 bases lying between them. CDR3: CASRTLSVETQYF. CDR3 coding DNA: TGTGCCAGCAGAACGCTGTCGGTCGAGACCCAGTACTTC.

This clonotype was observed a single time. J is TRBJ1-2 and V is TRBV12-3 or TRBV12-4; the D is unclear. V was cut by 5 bases and J by 7 bases, with 20 bases left in between. There are 15 residues in the CDR3. DNA of the CDR3: TGTGCCAGCAGTGCCCCTGCGAGGTTCCAAGGTGGCTACACCTTC. Its protein product is CASSAPARFQGGYTF.

The chain couples TRBV7-2 to TRBJ2-3; 9 bases agree with TRBD2. With 2 bases clipped from V and 3 bases from J, the junction kept 3 bases outside the gene matches. This CDR3 is built from 15 residues. CDR1 and CDR2 (germline): SGHTA, FQGNSA. The CDR3 DNA reads TGTGCCAGCAGCTTAAGCGGGGGGAGGACAGATACGCAGTATTTT. The encoded protein is CASSLSGGRTDTQYF.

The chain joins TRBV2 to TRBJ2-2; TRBD2 is a possible D gene (5 bases). CDR3 size: 13 residues. The V end was cut by 6 bases, the J end by 6 bases, with 11 bases between. The germline CDR1 and CDR2 sequences are SNHLY and FYNNEI. As DNA, the CDR3 is TGTGCCAGCAGACTTACTAGTGCCGGGGAGCTGTTTTTT. This codes for CASRLTSAGELFF.

V gene TRBV11-3 combines with J gene TRBJ2-7; possible D gene TRBD2, 6 bases. V was cut by 9 bases and J by 2 bases, with 17 bases left in between. The CDR3 sequence is 14 residues long. Germline CDR1 reads SGHNT; CDR2 reads YENEEA. In DNA form, the CDR3 reads TGTGCCAGTCCGGAGGGTTACAGACCCTACGAGCAGTACTTC. Its translation: CASPEGYRPYEQYF. The entire variable domain, with the rest obtained from reference TRBV11-3 and TRBJ2-7, is as follows: EAGVVQSPRYKIIEKKQPVAFWCNPISGHNTLYWYLQNLGQGPELLIRYENEEAVDDSQLPKDRFSAERLKGVDSTLKIQPAELGDSAVYLCASPEGYRPYEQYFGPGTRLTVT.

The chain joins TRBV30 to TRBJ1-3; D remains unclear. The germline CDR1 and CDR2 sequences are GTSNPN and SVGIG (reference sequence). The CDR3 is made up of 14 amino acids. V was pared by 0 bases and J by 4 bases, with 10 bases between. CDR3 DNA: TGTGCCTGGAGTGTAACACAAAACGGAAACACCATATATTTT. Translation gives CAWSVTQNGNTIYF.

This clonotype has just a few counts. For the CDR3, the DNA is TGTGCCAGAAAGAAGGGCTTGGAGACCCAGTACTTC. Protein: CARKKGLETQYF. V usage is TRBV5-3 and J usage is TRBJ2-5, with unresolved D. TRBV5-3 is given ORF status, its function remaining uncertain. The CDR3 totals 12 residues. Trimming took off 6 bases at V and 5 bases at J, with 11 bases between the two ends.

J is TRBJ2-1 and V is TRBV20-1; weak D call: TRBD2 (6 bases). The V end lost 0 bases, the J end lost 2 bases, and 11 bases lay between the germline ends. CDR3 length equals 15 residues. Germline V gene sequence: CDR1 DFQATT, CDR2 SNEGSKA (reference sequence). As DNA, the CDR3 is TGCAGTGCTAGAGATCCCAGGGAGGCCTACAATGAGCAGTTCTTC. This encodes CSARDPREAYNEQFF.

V is TRBV27 and J is TRBJ2-6, with D hard to call. V was shortened by 5 bases and J by 1 base, with 6 bases between the two germline ends. The CDR3 is 14 residues long. Germline CDR1 is MNHEY and CDR2 is SMNVEV (reference sequence). The CDR3 bases are TGTGCCAGCAGTCAATCTTCTGGGGCCAACGTCCTGACTTTC. Translating gives CASSQSSGANVLTF.

The chain recombines TRBV5-4 with TRBJ2-1, with 14 positions matching TRBD2. V trimming: 4 bases; J trimming: 7 bases; junction bases outside the gene matches: 4. CDR1 SGHNT and CDR2 YYREEE come from the germline V gene (reference sequence). The CDR3 is made up of 15 amino acids. CDR3: CASSQRTSGGNEQFF. CDR3 coding DNA: TGTGCCAGCAGCCAGAGGACTAGCGGGGGGAATGAGCAGTTCTTC.

V gene TRBV20-1 combines with J gene TRBJ2-7; 8 bases agree with TRBD1. Per germline, CDR1 DFQATT and CDR2 SNEGSKA (reference sequence). The CDR3 consists of 15 residues. V trimming: 0 bases; J trimming: 2 bases; junction bases outside the gene matches: 6. The CDR3 sequence: CSARDTGQATYEQYF. The CDR3 DNA is TGCAGTGCTAGAGATACGGGACAGGCGACCTACGAGCAGTACTTC.

This clonotype was observed a handful of times. The J gene is TRBJ1-6, the V gene TRBV20-1, with no clear D. The CDR3 loop spans 12 amino acids. V lost 7 bases and J 1 base, leaving 5 bases between the germline ends. Germline CDR1 is DFQATT and CDR2 is SNEGSKA (reference sequence). The CDR3 loop is CSVGSYNSPLHF. The CDR3 coding sequence is TGCAGTGTGGGATCCTATAATTCACCCCTCCACTTT.

V usage is TRBV6-1 and J usage is TRBJ1-6, with D tentatively TRBD1 (5 bases). Deletions cut 6 bases from V and 7 bases from J, with 13 bases between. The V gene's germline CDR1 is MNHNS and CDR2 SASEGT. The CDR3 has 14 residues. The CDR3 here is CASSPANRNSPLHF. In nucleotides, the CDR3 is TGTGCCAGCAGCCCTGCAAACAGGAATTCACCCCTCCACTTT.

The chain employs TRBV19 and TRBJ2-1, with 11 bases fitting TRBD2. Trimming removed 5 bases from V and 4 bases from J; junction bases left unmatched: 4. Germline assignment: CDR1 LNHDA and CDR2 SQIVND (reference sequence). This CDR3 is built from 15 residues. CDR3 DNA sequence: TGTGCCAGTAGTGACGGGACTAGCGGATACAATGAGCAGTTCTTC. Translated, it gives CASSDGTSGYNEQFF.

The genes are TRBV11-3 and TRBJ1-1; a possible D gene is TRBD1 (5 bases). Germline V gene lookup returns CDR1 SGHNT and CDR2 YENEEA. This CDR3 contains 17 residues. Deletions cut 4 bases from V and 3 bases from J, with 21 bases between. CDR3 coding DNA: TGTGCCAGCAGCTCGCGTGTCGGGACGAGGGGCCACACTGAAGCTTTCTTT. This sequence encodes CASSSRVGTRGHTEAFF.

The chain has TRBV20-1 and TRBJ2-5, with a possible D match to TRBD2 (6 bases). The CDR3 consists of 12 residues. The germline V gene encodes CDR1 DFQATT and CDR2 SNEGSKA (reference sequence). Trimming removed 5 bases from V and 5 bases from J, with 12 bases in between. CDR3 protein: CSAGGGAETQYF. CDR3 coding DNA: TGCAGTGCTGGTGGAGGGGCCGAGACCCAGTACTTC.

This clonotype was seen only a few times. The chain couples TRBV6-1 to TRBJ1-5; 7 nucleotides agree with TRBD1. CDR1 is MNHNS and CDR2 is SASEGT in the germline V gene. The V gene end was trimmed by 6 bases and the J gene end by 7 bases; junction bases not matched to a gene: 9. The CDR3 runs to 14 residues. The CDR3 DNA follows: TGTGCCAGCAGCCGACAGGGTTCGGGCCAGCCCCAGCATTTT. Its translation: CASSRQGSGQPQHF.

The chain carries TRBV5-1 and TRBJ2-5; unclear D gene. V was clipped by 5 bases and J by 1 base, with 6 bases between them. The CDR3 sequence is 12 residues long. Germline lookup yields CDR1 SGHRS and CDR2 YFSETQ. This CDR3 is CASSEAQETQYF. Here the CDR3 DNA reads TGCGCCAGCAGTGAGGCCCAAGAGACCCAGTACTTC.

The chain is built from TRBV24-1 and TRBJ2-3; D gene uncertain. This CDR3 comprises 12 residues. With 5 bases removed from V and 2 bases from J, the gap between germline ends came to 4 bases. From germline, CDR1 is KGHDR and CDR2 SFDVKD. The CDR3, as DNA: TGTGCCACCAGTGGTGACACAGATACGCAGTATTTT. This codes for CATSGDTDTQYF.

This clonotype showed up just a few times. The chain has TRBV7-6 and TRBJ1-1, with TRBD1 identical over 7 bases. Looked up from germline, CDR1 is SGHVS and CDR2 is FNYEAQ. The CDR3 spans 15 residues. J lost 1 base, V lost 5 bases, and 7 bases had no gene match. This chain's CDR3 is CASSILTGTNTEAFF. The CDR3 nucleotides are TGTGCCAGCAGCATATTGACAGGGACGAACACTGAAGCTTTCTTT. Filled out from reference TRBV7-6 and TRBJ1-1, the complete variable domain reads GAGVSQSPRYKVTKRGQDVALRCDPISGHVSLYWYRQALGQGPEFLTYFNYEAQQDKSGLPNDRFSAERPEGSISTLTIQRTEQRDSAMYRCASSILTGTNTEAFFGQGTRLTVV.

The genes are TRBV6-1 and TRBJ2-7, with TRBD2 identical over 8 bases. The CDR3 sequence is 16 residues long. Germline CDR1 and CDR2: MNHNS and SASEGT. V shed 5 bases, J shed 6 bases, and the junction held 15 bases outside the gene matches. As DNA, the CDR3 is TGTGCCAGCAGTCCTCTTTCGGGGGGGGAGGCTCGCGAGCAGTACTTC. Protein sequence: CASSPLSGGEAREQYF.

The gene calls are TRBV7-2 and TRBJ1-1, with 8 nucleotides matching TRBD1. CDR3 length equals 15 residues. The germline V gene has CDR1 SGHTA and CDR2 FQGNSA. J gave up 5 bases and V 1 base, and 6 bases lay outside the gene matches. As DNA, the CDR3 is TGTGCCAGCAGCTTAGAACAGGGGGATTGGACTGAAGCTTTCTTT. It specifies CASSLEQGDWTEAFF.

The V gene is TRBV18, the J gene TRBJ2-3; a weak D match, TRBD2 (6 bases). The CDR3 runs to 13 residues. CDR1 and CDR2 from the germline V gene are KGHSH and LQKENI. Between the trimmed V and J ends, which lost 7 bases and 4 bases, there was a span of 12 bases. CDR3 sequence (DNA): TGTGCCAGCTTGGAGGGCGGTGCAGATACGCAGTATTTT. The encoded protein is CASLEGGADTQYF. The full variable domain, completed using reference TRBV18 and TRBJ2-3, is NAGVMQNPRHLVRRRGQEARLRCSPMKGHSHVYWYRQLPEEGLKFMVYLQKENIIDESGMPKERFSAEFPKEGPSILRIQQVVRGDSAAYFCASLEGGADTQYFGPGTRLTVL.